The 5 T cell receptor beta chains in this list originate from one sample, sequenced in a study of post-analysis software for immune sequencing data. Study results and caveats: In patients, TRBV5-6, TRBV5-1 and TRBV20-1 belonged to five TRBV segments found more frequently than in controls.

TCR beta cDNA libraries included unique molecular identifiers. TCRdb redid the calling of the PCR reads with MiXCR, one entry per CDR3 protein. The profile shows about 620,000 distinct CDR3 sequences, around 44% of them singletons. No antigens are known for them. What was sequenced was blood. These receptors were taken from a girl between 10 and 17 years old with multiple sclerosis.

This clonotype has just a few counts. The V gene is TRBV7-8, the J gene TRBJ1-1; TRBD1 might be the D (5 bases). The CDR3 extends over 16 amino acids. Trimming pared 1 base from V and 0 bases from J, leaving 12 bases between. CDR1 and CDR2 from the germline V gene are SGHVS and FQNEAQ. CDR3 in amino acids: CASSLEGTRVNTEAFF. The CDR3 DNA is TGTGCCAGCAGCTTAGAGGGCACCAGGGTGAACACTGAAGCTTTCTTT.

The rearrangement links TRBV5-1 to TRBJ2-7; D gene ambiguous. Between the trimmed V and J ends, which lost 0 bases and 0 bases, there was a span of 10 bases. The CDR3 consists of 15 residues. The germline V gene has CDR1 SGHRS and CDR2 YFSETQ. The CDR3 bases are TGCGCCAGCAGCTTGGGGAGCGTCCTCTCCTACGAGCAGTACTTC. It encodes CASSLGSVLSYEQYF.

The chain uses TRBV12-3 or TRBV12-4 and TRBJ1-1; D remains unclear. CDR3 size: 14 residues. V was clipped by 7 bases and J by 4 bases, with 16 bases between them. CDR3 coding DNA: TGTGCCAGCAATCTTCGTGGAGGGCTCACTGAAGCTTTCTTT. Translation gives CASNLRGGLTEAFF.

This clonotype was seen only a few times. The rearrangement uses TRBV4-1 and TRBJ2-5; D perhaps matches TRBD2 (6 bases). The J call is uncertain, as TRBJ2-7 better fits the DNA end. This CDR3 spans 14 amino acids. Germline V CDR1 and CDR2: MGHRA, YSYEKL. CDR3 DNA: TGCGCCAGCAGCCAAGCTCTGAGGGAGGACGAGCAGTACTTC. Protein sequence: CASSQALREDEQYF.

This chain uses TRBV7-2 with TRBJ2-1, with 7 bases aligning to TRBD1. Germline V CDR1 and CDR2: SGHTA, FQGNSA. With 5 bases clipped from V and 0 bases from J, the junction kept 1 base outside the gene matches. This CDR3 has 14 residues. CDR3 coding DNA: TGTGCCAGCAGCCGGGACAGCTCCTACAATGAGCAGTTCTTC. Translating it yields CASSRDSSYNEQFF.